This TCR beta chain was recorded in a study of blood T cell repertoires in COVID-19. Study at large: From the United States, Italy and Spain came samples of acute and convalescent COVID-19. The analysed material was cDNA or gDNA that came from T cells, B-cell-depleted T cells, or PBMCs.

How the authors handled the data: It was from reference gene primer amplification that nucleated cell counts were estimated. This table comes from immunoSEQ multiplex PCR, and its TCRdb copy is limited to in-frame clones, with some not included. V and J calls and clone size are as listed in that table; D and trimming were resolved from the DNA. The data contain around 66,000 clones, approximately 87% of them singletons. This clonotype was sampled from a man aged 55-75 years with acute or convalescent COVID-19. The sequencing input was peripheral blood.

The CDR3 sequence: CSVDFRGRADTQYF. The CDR3 coding sequence is TGCAGCGTTGACTTCAGGGGGCGTGCAGATACGCAGTATTTT. The chain links TRBV29-1 to TRBJ2-3; 8 nucleotides align to TRBD1. Losses at the gene ends were 3 bases for V and 4 bases for J; bases not matched to a gene: 6. There are 14 residues in the CDR3. The germline V gene has CDR1 SQVTM and CDR2 ANQGSEA.